The rows below give T cell receptor beta chains drawn from one sample of a study of T cell responses to AZD1222 COVID-19 vaccine. Profiled with immunoSEQ multiplex PCR; TCRdb holds only in-frame clones, not every one. The table includes roughly 100,000 clones, nearly 90% detected once. The sample here was peripheral blood, taken on day 0 of AZD1222 vaccination. Receptors were obtained from an adult in good health. Both conserved end residues are part of each CDR3. D genes are given only for firm matches.

D gene,V gene,CDR3 protein
-,TRBV7-2,CASSLSATNEKLFF
TRBD1,TRBV23-1,CASSRGRVRDRLTSGNTIYF
-,TRBV5-6,CASSRVPSGTQYF
-,TRBV7-2,CASSLSRLNYGYTF
-,TRBV12-2,CASRLVRRENTEAFF
-,TRBV29-1,CSAGASEAFF
-,TRBV29-1,CSVSEALGEQYF
TRBD1,TRBV5-6,CASSGDRFPGELFF
TRBD1,TRBV7-8,CASSPQGAGNSPLHF
-,TRBV5-8,CASSHRWEGEQFF
TRBD1,TRBV6-2/TRBV6-3,CASSKLRDSEAFF
TRBD2,TRBV30,CARGASGSLGTGELFF
-,TRBV15,CATSSSGAMNTEAFF